There are many counts of the clone carrying this TCR beta chain. Its antigen remains unknown. Trimming stripped 5 bases from V and 5 bases from J, with 13 bases between. Germline CDR1 and CDR2: SGHNT and YENEEA. The CDR3 consists of 13 residues. The data were obtained in a study of T cells in Graves' hyperthyroidism and ophthalmopathy. Study observations and caveats: A model of 13 V-J pairs discriminated ophthalmopathy from stable hyperthyroidism. Blood also held most thyroid clonotypes expanded beyond 0.001.

Amplification of TCR beta CDR3 regions used RNA as the template. In the first-round RT-PCR of the TCR CDR3, the HTBI primer set was used. TCRdb independently ran MiXCR on the multiplex PCR reads; one entry per CDR3 protein. The sample records around 480,000 distinct CDR3 sequences, roughly 14% being singletons. The sequencing input was blood. The origin of this receptor is a woman under 30 with Graves' hyperthyroidism. V is TRBV11-3 and J is TRBJ2-7; D not certain. The CDR3 DNA follows: TGTGCCAGCAGCCCCCGGGCGACACACGAGCAGTACTTC. Amino acids: CASSPRATHEQYF.